This TCR beta chain was captured in a study of T cell changes during pregnancy in multiple sclerosis. Sequencing used immunoSEQ multiplex PCR; TCRdb keeps in-frame clones, though not all of them. Among about 94,000 clones listed, 85% to 95% were seen once. The CDR3 sequence is 11 residues long. Here the sequenced sample was peripheral blood, taken after pregnancy. The origin of this receptor is a female donor with multiple sclerosis, enrolled in a pregnancy study. J is TRBJ2-1 and V is TRBV21-1; the table's D gene call, TRBD2, was not cross checked with the DNA. TRBV21-1 is flagged as a pseudogene. The chain's CDR3 is CARRVYNEQFF. As DNA, the CDR3 is TGTGCCAGGCGGGTCTACAATGAGCAGTTCTTC.